This TCR beta chain was retrieved from a study of T-cell reconstitution after alpha-beta-depleted transplantation in children (dated by TCRdb to 2015 to 2016). In terms of the full investigation: The study quantitatively tracked T-cell immune reconstitution after TCRalphabeta/CD19-depleted allogeneic hematopoietic cell transplantation in children using TCR repertoire profiling. Results and caveats for the whole study, not just this receptor: Over subsequent months, a decline in hyperexpanded clone frequencies was noted, and after one year, T-cell counts and TCRbeta diversity were mostly ascribed to newly produced T cells. Apparently early alphabetaT-cell count recovery about two months after transplant reportedly relied on only several hundred rapidly expanded clones derived from non-depleted graft cells. In some patients, the high TCRbeta diversity seen at day 60 was put down to recipient T cells and intrathymic progenitors that had survived conditioning.

The CDR3 sequence holds 16 residues, the cysteine and phenylalanine included. Only the CDR3 part of the read is kept: 48 bases, read in frame from the first base. At the junction V is shortened by 6 bases and J by 3 bases; bases outside the gene matches: 12. The CDR1 and CDR2 encoded by the germline V gene are KGHDR and SFDVKD. This clonotype was observed a handful of times. What antigen it recognizes has not been identified. It has no much larger one-base neighbor in the sample; base qualities were not kept. Libraries were constructed by PCR. The sequencer listed for this sample is Illumina HiSeq 2500. TCR libraries were prepared with molecular barcoding, using unique molecular identifiers to normalize TCRbeta repertoire quantification. Through fastp at Q25 and MiXCR, TCRdb rebuilt clones from the public reads, retaining in-frame beta chains. Every CDR3 protein is listed once, alongside the most common genes and DNA of its rows. The sample has some 830,000 distinct CDR3 sequences on record, roughly 15% of them singletons. The top ten clones comprise around 5.3% of the sample.

The treatment or condition label, as the study defines it: allogeneic hematopoietic cell transplantation with graft depleted of TCRalphabeta T cells and CD19 B cells. Transplant recipients were children who received TCRalphabeta/CD19-depleted allogeneic hematopoietic cell grafts. The rearranged segments are TRBV24-1 and TRBJ2-5; the central 7 bases match TRBD2. The clonotype comes from a male patient between 5 and 17 years old who had a stem cell transplant for acute lymphoblastic leukemia, so the T cells may come from the graft donor. Sequencing used PBMCs, mostly from graft donor cells, obtained 360 days after TCRalphabeta/CD19-depleted stem cell transplant. CDR3 protein: CATSQLWGGTKETQYF. The nucleotide sequence is given as TGTGCCACCAGTCAACTTTGGGGGGGAACTAAAGAGACCCAGTACTTC.